Below are 23 T cell receptor beta chains sequenced from a single sample in a study of technical replicates of blood from several donors. TCRdb keeps only in-frame clones here, not all; method: immunoSEQ multiplex PCR. The sample shows under 90,000 clones, under 95% of them seen only once. What was sequenced was T cells isolated from PBMCs. The receptor source for this set is a human donor in good health.

CDR3 nucleotides: TGTGCCAGCAGCTTAGTAACAAACAATGAGCAGTTCTTC. Translation: CASSLVTNNEQFF. The chain combines TRBV11-2 with TRBJ2-1; no firm D call. Trimming removed 1 base at V and 5 bases at J, with 6 bases between. CDR3 size: 13 residues. Germline V CDR1 and CDR2: SGHAT, FQNNGV.

The CDR3 DNA is TGTGCCAGCAGTGAACCGCTAGCGAGATCCTACAATGAGCAGTTCTTC. Its protein product is CASSEPLARSYNEQFF. The chain uses TRBV6-1 and TRBJ2-1, with D possibly matching TRBD2 (6 bases). The V end lost 2 bases, the J end lost 1 base, and 12 bases lay between the germline ends. The CDR3 consists of 16 residues. Germline CDR1 is MNHNS and CDR2 is SASEGT.

This chain joins TRBV9 and TRBJ1-4; 8 nucleotides align to TRBD1. CDR1 and CDR2 from the germline V gene are SGDLS and YYNGEE. This CDR3 comprises 13 residues. J lost 8 bases, V lost 6 bases, and 6 bases had no gene match. CDR3 region: CASTPTGEEKLFF. The CDR3, as DNA: TGTGCCAGCACCCCGACAGGGGAGGAAAAACTGTTTTTT.

This clone was detected only once. The J gene is TRBJ2-1, the V gene TRBV5-4; TRBD2 matches at 8 bases. Germline V gives CDR1 SGHNT, CDR2 YYREEE (reference sequence). The CDR3 is 15 amino acids. V shed 0 bases and J 5 bases; nucleotides not matched to a gene: 4. The CDR3: CASSLVAGGNNEQFF. The CDR3 coding sequence is TGTGCCAGCAGCTTGGTGGCGGGGGGCAACAATGAGCAGTTCTTC.

The chain joins TRBV9 to TRBJ1-2, with D tentatively TRBD1 (5 bases). Trimming shortened V by 0 bases and J by 7 bases, and 16 bases separated the two germline ends. From germline, CDR1 is SGDLS and CDR2 YYNGEE. This CDR3 contains 15 residues. CDR3 bases: TGTGCCAGCAGCGTAGGGGGCGGATACCTATCTGGCTACACCTTC. It encodes CASSVGGGYLSGYTF.

The chain is built from TRBV7-9 and TRBJ2-5, with D tentatively TRBD2 (7 bases). V lost 2 bases and J 5 bases, leaving 15 bases between the germline ends. Germline-derived CDR1 and CDR2 are SEHNR and FQNEAQ (reference sequence). This CDR3 has 15 amino acids. The CDR3: CASSLSGGQWETQYF. The CDR3 DNA sequence: TGTGCCAGCAGCTTATCCGGGGGGCAGTGGGAGACCCAGTACTTC.

This clone has just one count. V and J are TRBV28 and TRBJ2-7; 11 positions agree with TRBD2. The germline CDR1 and CDR2 sequences are MDHEN and SYDVKM. Trimming took 3 bases from V and 2 from J; bases not matched to a gene: 0. The CDR3 has 14 residues. In DNA, the CDR3 is TGTGCCAGCAGTTTTAGCGGGAGGGCCTACGAGCAGTACTTC. This gives the protein CASSFSGRAYEQYF.

The chain recombines TRBV5-4 with TRBJ1-1, with D unresolved. Between the trimmed V and J ends, which lost 2 bases and 1 base, there was a span of 6 bases. Germline V lookup: CDR1 SGHNT, CDR2 YYREEE (reference sequence). The CDR3 loop spans 13 amino acids. As DNA, the CDR3 is TGTGCCAGCAGCTTTGCCAGGAACACTGAAGCTTTCTTT. It is translated as CASSFARNTEAFF.

The chain carries TRBV27 and TRBJ1-6, with a weak D call TRBD1 (5 bases). CDR1 is MNHEY and CDR2 is SMNVEV in the germline V gene (reference sequence). This CDR3 spans 14 amino acids. This CDR3 reads CATLDRGKDSPLHF. The CDR3 region has the DNA TGTGCTACTTTAGATAGGGGAAAAGATTCACCCCTCCACTTT.

The genes are TRBV10-2 and TRBJ2-7; 7 bases match TRBD1. The germline V gene has CDR1 WSHSY and CDR2 SAAADI. CDR3 length: 12 amino acids. V lost 6 bases to trimming and J lost 4 bases; unmatched junction nucleotides: 3. As DNA, the CDR3 is TGCGCCAGCAGGACGACAGGGTACGAGCAGTACTTC. Amino acid sequence: CASRTTGYEQYF.

The rearrangement links TRBV7-3 to TRBJ1-6, with 7 bases aligning to TRBD1. This CDR3 is built from 14 residues. V lost 5 bases to trimming and J lost 7 bases; unmatched junction nucleotides: 5. Germline lookup yields CDR1 SGHTA and CDR2 FQGTGA. For the CDR3, the DNA is TGTGCCAGCAGCCTGGGACAGTTGAATTCACCCCTCCACTTT. Translation: CASSLGQLNSPLHF. Drawing the rest from reference TRBV7-3 and TRBJ1-6, the complete variable domain is GAGVSQTPSNKVTEKGKYVELRCDPISGHTALYWYRQSLGQGPEFLIYFQGTGAADDSGLPNDRFFAVRPEGSVSTLKIQRTERGDSAVYLCASSLGQLNSPLHFGNGTRLTVT.

This chain connects TRBV28 to TRBJ1-1; D remains unclear. Trimming took off 6 bases at V and 0 bases at J, with 17 bases between the two ends. This CDR3 contains 16 residues. The germline V gene encodes CDR1 MDHEN and CDR2 SYDVKM. The CDR3 DNA reads TGTGCCAGCAGCCTAAGGTCAGCGTACATGAACACTGAAGCTTTCTTT. Protein sequence: CASSLRSAYMNTEAFF.

V usage is TRBV6-5 and J usage is TRBJ2-1; 12 positions match TRBD2. The CDR3 has 15 residues. Unmatched junction bases numbered 3, after V lost 0 bases and J lost 9 bases. Per the germline V gene, CDR1 is MNHEY and CDR2 is SVGAGI. CDR3 region: CASSYSTSGSAEQFF. CDR3 in DNA: TGTGCCAGCAGTTACTCGACTAGCGGGAGTGCTGAGCAGTTCTTC.

The gene calls are TRBV2 and TRBJ2-7, with TRBD1 identical over 10 bases. The CDR3 consists of 15 residues. With 5 bases clipped from V and 0 bases from J, the junction kept 4 bases outside the gene matches. CDR1 and CDR2 from the germline V gene are SNHLY and FYNNEI. CDR3 amino acids: CASSRGTGASYEQYF. The CDR3 DNA is TGTGCCAGCAGTCGAGGGACAGGGGCCTCCTACGAGCAGTACTTC. Full variable domain (remainder filled in from reference TRBV2 and TRBJ2-7): EPEVTQTPSHQVTQMGQEVILRCVPISNHLYFYWYRQILGQKVEFLVSFYNNEISEKSEIFDDQFSVERPDGSNFTLKIRSTKLEDSAMYFCASSRGTGASYEQYFGPGTRLTVT.

The chain uses TRBV27 and TRBJ1-4, with D maybe TRBD1 (6 bases). Trimming shortened V by 4 bases and J by 5 bases, and 11 bases separated the two germline ends. The germline V gene has CDR1 MNHEY and CDR2 SMNVEV (reference sequence). CDR3 length: 14 residues. The chain's CDR3 is CASSWTVQNEKLFF. The CDR3 DNA is TGTGCCAGCAGTTGGACAGTTCAGAATGAAAAACTGTTTTTT.

V gene TRBV5-1 combines with J gene TRBJ2-5, with TRBD2 matching over 7 bases. The CDR3 has 15 amino acids. V lost 0 bases, J lost 1 base, and 3 bases stayed unmatched. Germline values: CDR1 SGHRS, CDR2 YFSETQ. The CDR3: CASSLERDSQETQYF. DNA for the CDR3: TGCGCCAGCAGCTTGGAGCGGGATTCCCAAGAGACCCAGTACTTC.

CDR3 bases: TGTGCCAGCAGCCCCTGGGCGATCGTCGGTGGCTACACCTTC. Its protein product is CASSPWAIVGGYTF. This chain links TRBV6-1 with TRBJ1-2, with D unclear. The CDR3 sequence is 14 residues long. In germline, CDR1 is MNHNS, CDR2 SASEGT. Trimming cost V 6 bases and J 7 bases, with 18 bases left between them.

The gene calls are TRBV2 and TRBJ2-2, with D maybe TRBD1 (5 bases). V gave up 10 bases and J gave up 0 bases, with 15 bases separating them. CDR1 and CDR2 from the germline V gene are SNHLY and FYNNEI. This CDR3 comprises 15 residues. The chain's CDR3 is CAILRQFPNTGELFF. The DNA for the CDR3 is TGTGCCATTCTTCGACAGTTCCCGAACACCGGGGAGCTGTTTTTT.

The chain joins TRBV2 to TRBJ1-5, with D unresolved. Germline CDR1 SNHLY, CDR2 FYNNEI. The CDR3 consists of 13 residues. V lost 8 bases and J 4 bases, leaving 12 bases between the germline ends. The CDR3 nucleotides read TGTGCCAGCCAGCGGGGTCGGAATCAGCCCCAGCATTTT. Protein: CASQRGRNQPQHF.

The rearrangement uses TRBV7-9 and TRBJ1-3; no clear D. The CDR3 length is 13 residues. CDR1 and CDR2 from the germline V gene are SEHNR and FQNEAQ (reference sequence). Trimming pared 8 bases from V and 0 bases from J, leaving 8 bases between. For the CDR3, the DNA is TGTGCCAGCTACAGAAGCTCTGGAAACACCATATATTTT. This gives the protein CASYRSSGNTIYF.

The chain joins TRBV28 to TRBJ2-7; maybe TRBD1 (6 bases). The CDR3 has 14 residues. CDR1 is MDHEN, CDR2 SYDVKM, per germline. The germline V and J ends were trimmed by 3 bases and 0 bases, with 9 bases remaining between them. The CDR3 region is CASSFLQGSYEQYF. Here the CDR3 DNA reads TGTGCCAGCAGTTTCCTACAGGGCTCCTACGAGCAGTACTTC. Variable domain in full (rest from reference TRBV28 and TRBJ2-7): DVKVTQSSRYLVKRTGEKVFLECVQDMDHENMFWYRQDPGLGLRLIYFSYDVKMKEKGDIPEGYSVSREKKERFSLILESASTNQTSMYLCASSFLQGSYEQYFGPGTRLTVT.

The V call is TRBV7-9, the J call TRBJ1-2; tentatively, D is TRBD1 (5 bases). This CDR3 contains 14 residues. Per the germline V gene, CDR1 is SEHNR and CDR2 is FQNEAQ (reference sequence). Trimming took 1 base from V and 4 from J, leaving 10 bases between them. CDR3 sequence: CASSLVSGGYGYTF. Here the CDR3 DNA reads TGTGCCAGCAGCTTAGTATCCGGGGGCTATGGCTACACCTTC.

The chain uses TRBV30 and TRBJ2-5, with 7 bases lining up with TRBD1. V lost 3 bases and J lost 5; bases outside the gene matches: 6. Germline V gene data show CDR1 as GTSNPN and CDR2 as SVGIG (reference sequence). CDR3 length equals 13 residues. The DNA for the CDR3 is TGTGCCTGGAGGACAGGGATAGGGGAGACCCAGTACTTC. Its protein is CAWRTGIGETQYF.